These 24 T cell receptor beta chains were sequenced from one sample in a study of T cell clonality in common variable immunodeficiency. Using immunoSEQ multiplex PCR, the repertoire was profiled, and TCRdb retains in-frame clones only, with some absent. The sample has 40,000 to 50,000 clones, none seen only once. The specimen sequenced was peripheral blood mononuclear cells. The source is a person aged 18 to 75 in good health.

This clone was picked up a small number of times. The read finishes 3 residues shy of the CDR3 end, and the germline J gene is used to complete it. The chain joins TRBV5-1 to TRBJ2-5, with D possibly matching TRBD2 (6 bases). Trimming stripped 4 bases from V and 5 bases from J, with 18 bases between. CDR3 length equals 15 residues. Germline CDR1 is SGHRS and CDR2 is YFSETQ. CDR3 sequence reads: CASSTEATGVETQYF. Partial CDR3 DNA: TGCGCCAGCAGCACGGAGGCAACGGGGGTGGAGACC. Full variable domain (remainder filled in from reference TRBV5-1 and TRBJ2-5): KAGVTQTPRYLIKTRGQQVTLSCSPISGHRSVSWYQQTPGQGLQFLFEYFSETQRNKGNFPGRFSGRQFSNSRSEMNVSTLELGDSALYLCASSTEATGVETQYFGPGTRLLVL.

The sample holds many counts of this clone. The read halts 3 residues ahead of the CDR3 end, with the missing end drawn from the germline J gene. This rearrangement joins TRBV7-3 to TRBJ2-5; 7 nucleotides line up with TRBD2. CDR1 and CDR2 (germline): SGHTA, FQGTGA. The CDR3 length is 15 residues. V was pared by 5 bases and J by 0 bases, with 6 bases of the junction left unmatched. The part of the CDR3 DNA that was read is TGTGCCAGCAGCCGATGGGGGGGGGACCAAGAGACC. Protein product: CASSRWGGDQET. In full, the CDR3 reads CASSRWGGDQETQYF.

This clone was detected ten times or more. The CDR3 end is not reached by the read, which stops 3 residues before it; the germline J gene fills it in. This chain connects TRBV6-1 to TRBJ2-1, with TRBD1 identical over 12 bases. The length of the CDR3 is 16 residues. Trimming removed 4 bases from V and 8 bases from J; junction bases left unmatched: 9. CDR1 is MNHNS, CDR2 SASEGT, per germline. CDR3 DNA (partial): TGTGCCAGCAGTGGGGGACAGGGGGCGCTTTGGGATGAG. This encodes CASSGGQGALWDE. The CDR3 in its entirety is CASSGGQGALWDEQFF.

This clone was recorded many times. The read halts 3 residues ahead of the CDR3 end, with the missing end drawn from the germline J gene. This chain uses TRBV7-3 with TRBJ2-1, with a possible D match to TRBD2 (6 bases). Germline V gene data show CDR1 as SGHTA and CDR2 as FQGTGA. This CDR3 has 14 amino acids. Trimming removed 4 bases from V and 7 bases from J, with 14 bases in between. CDR3 sequence: CASSYVGAGNEQFF. The DNA read from the CDR3 is TGTGCCAGCAGCTACGTAGGGGCGGGGAATGAG.

This clone has at least ten counts. With the read ending 3 residues before the CDR3 end, the germline J gene is used to fill in that end. The genes are TRBV6-1 and TRBJ1-1, with 7 bases lining up with TRBD1. V was pared by 4 bases and J by 4 bases, with 6 bases of the junction left unmatched. The germline gives CDR1 MNHNS, CDR2 SASEGT. CDR3 length: 14 residues. The covered CDR3 bases are TGTGCCAGCAGTGCAAAGGGGGCACTCACTGAA. This translates into CASSAKGALTE. The whole CDR3 reads CASSAKGALTEAFF.

This clone has ten or more counts. The read terminates 3 residues before the CDR3 end, so the remaining end is supplied by the germline J gene. The V call is TRBV20-1, the J call TRBJ2-7, with a possible D match to TRBD2 (5 bases). The germline V gene has CDR1 DFQATT and CDR2 SNEGSKA (reference sequence). V lost 3 bases and J lost 3, with 15 bases in between. The CDR3 sequence is 14 residues long. CDR3 DNA (partial): TGCAGTGCTAGGGTGGTTTCGGGGAGCTACGAG. Translation gives CSARVVSGSYE. Given in full, the CDR3 is CSARVVSGSYEQYF.

This clone was recorded at least ten times. The read ends 3 residues before the CDR3 terminus; that terminus is restored from the germline J gene. The chain joins TRBV2 to TRBJ2-3; D is uncertain. Trimming left V 3 bases short and J 5 bases short, with 18 bases between. The germline gives CDR1 SNHLY, CDR2 FYNNEI. This CDR3 is 16 amino acids long. Partial CDR3 DNA: TGTGCCAGCAGTGATCCTCAAGGTGTTTCACAAGATACG. Its translation is CASSDPQGVSQDT. The full CDR3 protein reads CASSDPQGVSQDTQYF.

Many counts were recorded for this clone. The missing CDR3 end, 3 residues past where the read stops, is filled in from the germline J gene. The chain combines TRBV18 with TRBJ1-1, with 7 nucleotides matching TRBD1. CDR3 length: 17 residues. Trimming took 1 base from V and 7 from J; bases not matched to a gene: 15. Germline CDR1 and CDR2: KGHSH and LQKENI. The sequenced CDR3 bases are TGTGCCAGCTCACCACTTGCTGCGACAGGGAGAGGGGGTGAA. Translation: CASSPLAATGRGGE. The full CDR3 reads CASSPLAATGRGGEAFF. Full variable domain (outside the CDR3, taken from reference TRBV18 and TRBJ1-1): NAGVMQNPRHLVRRRGQEARLRCSPMKGHSHVYWYRQLPEEGLKFMVYLQKENIIDESGMPKERFSAEFPKEGPSILRIQQVVRGDSAAYFCASSPLAATGRGGEAFFGQGTRLTVV.

This clone appeared many times. The read terminates 3 residues before the CDR3 end, so the remaining end is supplied by the germline J gene. This chain uses TRBV20-1 with TRBJ1-6, with 7 nucleotides matching TRBD1. The CDR3 has 13 residues. The J segment lost 11 bases and the V segment lost 2 bases, leaving 6 bases of the junction unmatched. Germline V CDR1 and CDR2: DFQATT, SNEGSKA (reference sequence). CDR3: CSARRQGRPPLHF. The CDR3 DNA, read in part, is TGCAGTGCTAGACGACAGGGAAGGCCACCC.

This clone was detected many times. The observed sequence ends 3 residues before the CDR3 terminus, with the missing tail filled in from the germline J gene. The chain couples TRBV7-6 to TRBJ2-2, with D perhaps matching TRBD1 (5 bases). Germline V gene sequence: CDR1 SGHVS, CDR2 FNYEAQ. V was pared by 2 bases and J by 4 bases, with 14 bases between. This CDR3 has 16 residues. The CDR3 loop is CASSLQAAGLTGELFF. The sequenced part of the CDR3 DNA is TGTGCCAGCAGCTTACAAGCCGCAGGGCTCACCGGGGAG. The variable domain in full, completed from reference TRBV7-6 and TRBJ2-2, reads GAGVSQSPRYKVTKRGQDVALRCDPISGHVSLYWYRQALGQGPEFLTYFNYEAQQDKSGLPNDRFSAERPEGSISTLTIQRTEQRDSAMYRCASSLQAAGLTGELFFGEGSRLTVL.

This clone occurred many times. Coverage ceases 3 residues before the CDR3 finishes, and the germline J gene fills in the end. This sequence joins TRBV20-1 and TRBJ1-4, with D unresolved. The CDR3 is made up of 16 amino acids. Per germline, CDR1 DFQATT and CDR2 SNEGSKA (reference sequence). V shed 0 bases and J shed 0 bases, with 11 bases lying between them. CDR3 sequence reads: CSARDLSSATNEKLFF. CDR3 DNA, as far as it was read: TGCAGTGCTAGAGACCTTTCTAGCGCAACTAATGAAAAA.

This clone was seen at least ten times. The CDR3 extends 3 residues past the end of the read, so its final part is completed from the germline J gene. The V gene is TRBV5-1, the J gene TRBJ1-6, with 10 bases aligning to TRBD1. There are 16 residues in the CDR3. Germline lookup yields CDR1 SGHRS and CDR2 YFSETQ. Germline trimming cut 4 bases from V and 6 bases from J; bases unmatched to any gene: 7. The covered CDR3 bases are TGCGCCAGCAGCGATGTAGACAGGGGGCTTAATTCACCC. Its translation: CASSDVDRGLNSP. The complete CDR3 reads CASSDVDRGLNSPLHF.

This clone showed up just a few times. The missing CDR3 end, 3 residues past where the read stops, is filled in from the germline J gene. The gene calls are TRBV20-1 and TRBJ2-5; 9 positions agree with TRBD2. Germline loops: CDR1 DFQATT, CDR2 SNEGSKA (reference sequence). The CDR3 has 14 amino acids. Trimming at V came to 4 bases and at J to 5 bases, leaving 8 bases not matched to a gene. The sequenced part of the CDR3 DNA is TGCAGTGCTACTGGCGGGGGGGCCCGTGAGACC. Its protein product is CSATGGGARET. The whole CDR3 sequence reads CSATGGGARETQYF.

Ten or more counts support this clone. The sequenced fragment ends 3 residues before the CDR3 boundary, so the rest is inferred from the germline J gene. The chain joins TRBV4-1 to TRBJ2-2; TRBD1 is a possible D gene (6 bases). Germline V gene lookup returns CDR1 MGHRA and CDR2 YSYEKL. The CDR3 extends over 15 amino acids. V dropped 3 bases and J dropped 4 bases, with 12 bases sitting between them. CDR3 region: CASSQGAGGTGELFF. CDR3 DNA (partial): TGCGCCAGCAGCCAGGGGGCCGGCGGCACCGGGGAG.

This clone was observed many times. The read gets to within 3 residues of the CDR3 end, and the germline J gene fills in the rest. The rearrangement links TRBV20-1 to TRBJ1-1; weak D call: TRBD1 (5 bases). Germline-derived CDR1 and CDR2 are DFQATT and SNEGSKA (reference sequence). The CDR3 runs to 14 residues. Trimming removed 6 bases at V and 1 base at J, with 15 bases between. The CDR3 loop is CSARRDSENTEAFF. Incomplete CDR3 DNA: TGCAGTGCGAGACGGGACTCAGAGAACACTGAA.

The table lists this clone with many counts. The sequence runs out 3 residues before the end of the CDR3; the remainder is reconstructed from the germline J gene. The chain is built from TRBV7-2 and TRBJ2-7; 10 bases fit TRBD2. The junction had 2 bases not matched to a gene; V was cut back by 3 bases and J by 3 bases. Germline CDR1 is SGHTA and CDR2 is FQGNSA. This CDR3 contains 14 residues. This chain's CDR3 is CASSFQRGGYEQYF. CDR3 DNA, as far as it was read: TGTGCCAGCAGCTTTCAGCGGGGGGGCTACGAG.

This clone was recorded at least ten times. The read ends 3 residues shy of where the CDR3 ends; the end is completed using the germline J gene. V and J are TRBV20-1 and TRBJ2-3; 11 nucleotides line up with TRBD2. This CDR3 region has 16 residues. V lost 3 bases and J lost 1; bases outside the gene matches: 6. Germline-derived CDR1 and CDR2 are DFQATT and SNEGSKA (reference sequence). The covered CDR3 bases are TGCAGTGCTAGTGTGGCGACTAGCGGGGGCACAGATACG. The encoded protein is CSASVATSGGTDT. The complete CDR3 reads CSASVATSGGTDTQYF.

This clone appeared many times. CDR3: CASRRSSAGNNEQFF. The part of the CDR3 DNA that was read is TGTGCCAGCAGGCGTTCTAGCGCGGGGAACAATGAG. The V call is TRBV28, the J call TRBJ2-1, with TRBD2 as a possible D gene (6 bases). The read ends 3 residues early relative to the CDR3; the germline J gene fills the gap. CDR3 length: 15 residues. From germline, CDR1 is MDHEN and CDR2 SYDVKM. V was clipped by 6 bases and J by 5 bases, with 17 bases between them.

This clone was counted many times. The sequence runs out 3 residues before the end of the CDR3; the remainder is reconstructed from the germline J gene. The chain links TRBV5-1 to TRBJ1-6, with 8 nucleotides matching TRBD1. Looked up from germline, CDR1 is SGHRS and CDR2 is YFSETQ. CDR3 length: 15 residues. Unmatched junction bases numbered 6, after V lost 2 bases and J lost 8 bases. CDR3 DNA (partial): TGCGCCAGCAGCTTCGTTACAGGGGGGGATTCACCC. It translates to CASSFVTGGDSP. The whole CDR3 is CASSFVTGGDSPLHF.

This clone was counted at least ten times. The sequenced fragment ends 3 residues before the CDR3 boundary, so the rest is inferred from the germline J gene. V usage is TRBV29-1 and J usage is TRBJ2-7, with D perhaps TRBD2 (5 bases). Trimming cost V 0 bases and J 3 bases, with 12 bases left between them. There are 14 residues in the CDR3. The V gene's germline CDR1 is SQVTM and CDR2 ANQGSEA. CDR3 region: CSVEDPGLRYEQYF. CDR3 DNA (partial): TGCAGCGTTGAAGATCCAGGACTCCGCTACGAG.

This clone has ten or more counts. Read coverage stops 3 residues before the CDR3 terminus; the germline J gene supplies the remainder. The chain uses TRBV20-1 and TRBJ1-2; D not certain. The V end was cut by 8 bases, the J end by 2 bases, with 9 bases between. The CDR3 has 11 amino acids. CDR1 and CDR2 (germline): DFQATT, SNEGSKA (reference sequence). The covered CDR3 bases are TGCAGTTACTACAACAACTATGGC. Encoded protein: CSYYNNYG. The complete CDR3 protein is CSYYNNYGYTF.

Of note for this clone: The missing CDR3 end, 3 residues past where the read stops, is filled in from the germline J gene. The J gene is TRBJ1-2, the V gene TRBV6-1, with D hard to call. CDR3 size: 13 residues. Germline V gene sequence: CDR1 MNHNS, CDR2 SASEGT. The CDR3: CASSEQTWSGYTF. The part of the CDR3 DNA that was read is TGTGCCAGCAGTGAACAGACATGGTCCGGC.

In its sample, this clone was seen many times. From the germline J gene comes the end of the CDR3, since the read stops 3 residues before it. V usage is TRBV5-1 and J usage is TRBJ2-4; D gene unclear. CDR1 and CDR2 from the germline V gene are SGHRS and YFSETQ. The CDR3 sequence is 13 residues long. V was pared by 0 bases and J by 8 bases, with 9 bases between. The CDR3 region is CASSLGGKDIQYF. CDR3 DNA, as far as it was read: TGCGCCAGCAGCTTGGGCGGCAAGGACATT.

This clone appeared many times. The read terminates 3 residues before the CDR3 end, so the remaining end is supplied by the germline J gene. The chain uses TRBV19 and TRBJ1-5, with 8 bases matching TRBD1. The germline V gene encodes CDR1 LNHDA and CDR2 SQIVND (reference sequence). The trim removed 7 bases at V and 3 bases at J, leaving 8 bases unmatched. The CDR3 spans 15 residues. CDR3 protein: CASMAWTGSNQPQHF. Partial CDR3 DNA: TGTGCCAGTATGGCATGGACAGGGTCCAATCAGCCC.